This T cell receptor (beta chain) was obtained from a study of blood T cell repertoires in COVID-19. Overall study context: Italy, Spain and the United States were the sources of the convalescent and acute COVID-19 samples. From T cells, B-cell-depleted T cells, or PBMCs came the material, which was cDNA or gDNA.

This CDR3 is 14 amino acids long. Trimming at V came to 4 bases and at J to 2 bases, leaving 0 bases not matched to a gene. The germline V gene has CDR1 SEHNR and CDR2 FQNEAQ (reference sequence). In the original processing: Quantification of nucleated cells was approximated via reference gene primer amplification. Using immunoSEQ multiplex PCR, the repertoire was profiled, and TCRdb retains in-frame clones only, with some absent. For V, J and clone size, that table is used; D and trimming come from the DNA. The sample records roughly 300,000 clones, 65% to 90% being singletons. The sequence was collected from a human donor in a cohort sampled during active COVID-19. The V gene is TRBV7-9, the J gene TRBJ2-5, with 11 bases fitting TRBD1. Sequenced: peripheral blood. CDR3 in amino acids: CASSWDRGQETQYF. The CDR3 DNA sequence: TGTGCCAGCAGCTGGGACAGGGGGCAAGAGACCCAGTACTTC.